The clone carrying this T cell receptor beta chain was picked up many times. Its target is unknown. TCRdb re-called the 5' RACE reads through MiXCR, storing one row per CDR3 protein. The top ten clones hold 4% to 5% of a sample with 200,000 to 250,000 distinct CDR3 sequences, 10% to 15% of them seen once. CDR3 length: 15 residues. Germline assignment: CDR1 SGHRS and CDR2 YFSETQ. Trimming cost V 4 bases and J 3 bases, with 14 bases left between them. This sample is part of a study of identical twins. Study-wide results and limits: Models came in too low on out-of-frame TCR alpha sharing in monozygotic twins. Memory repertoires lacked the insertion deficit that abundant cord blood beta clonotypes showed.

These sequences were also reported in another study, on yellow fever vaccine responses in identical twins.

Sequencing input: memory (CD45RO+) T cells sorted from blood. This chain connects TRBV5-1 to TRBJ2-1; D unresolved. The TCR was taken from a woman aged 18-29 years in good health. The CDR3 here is CASSPRNGDYNEQFF. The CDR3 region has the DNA TGCGCCAGCAGCCCCCGTAATGGGGACTACAATGAGCAGTTCTTC.